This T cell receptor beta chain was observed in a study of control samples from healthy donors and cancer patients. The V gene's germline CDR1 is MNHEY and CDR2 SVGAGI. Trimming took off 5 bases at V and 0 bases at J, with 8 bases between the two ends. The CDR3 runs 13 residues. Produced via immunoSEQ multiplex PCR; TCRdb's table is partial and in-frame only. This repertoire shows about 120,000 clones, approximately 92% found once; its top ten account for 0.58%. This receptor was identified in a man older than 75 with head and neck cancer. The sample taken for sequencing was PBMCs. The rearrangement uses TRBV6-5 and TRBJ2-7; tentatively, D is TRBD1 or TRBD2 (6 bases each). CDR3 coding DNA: TGTGCCAGCAGTCGGGGGCTCTCCTACGAGCAGTACTTC. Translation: CASSRGLSYEQYF.